This record looks at one T cell receptor beta chain sequence and its context. CDR1 is SGHRS, CDR2 YFSETQ, per germline. The V gene lost 1 base and the J gene lost 4 bases, with 4 bases spanning the gap. CDR3 size: 12 residues. The sample originates from a study of blood T cell repertoires in COVID-19. Across the whole study: T cells, B-cell-depleted T cells, or PBMCs provided the cDNA or gDNA that served as material.

Per the study methods: Using reference gene primer amplification, nucleated cell counts were estimated. TCRdb's table, derived via immunoSEQ multiplex PCR, lists solely in-frame clones and lacks some. V and J calls and clone size are as listed in that table; D and trimming were resolved from the DNA. Of over 120,000 clones in the sample, around 90% are singletons; the top ten hold approximately 1.8%. The sequence was obtained from a man aged 65-85 years with acute or convalescent COVID-19. The sample was peripheral blood. The genes are TRBV5-1 and TRBJ2-3, with D unclear. CDR3 sequence (DNA): TGCGCCAGCAGCTTGTCCGCAGATACGCAGTATTTT. Residues: CASSLSADTQYF.